This T cell receptor beta chain was sequenced for a study of blood T cell repertoires in COVID-19. Measured with immunoSEQ multiplex PCR; TCRdb has only the in-frame clones, and not every one. The sample carries a few hundred thousand clones, around 86% recorded once. The CDR3 consists of 17 residues. Germline-derived CDR1 and CDR2 are SGHRS and YFSETQ. With 4 bases clipped from V and 4 bases from J, the junction kept 16 bases outside the gene matches. In assigning cohorts, the study relied on participant-reported clinical history. Symptom resolution, clearance, or two negative PCRs marked the recovered donors of Cohort 3.

The receptor was isolated from a woman between 45 and 60 years old who had recovered from COVID-19. The V call is TRBV5-1, the J call TRBJ1-1; TRBD1 agrees at 7 bases. The sequencing sample was made of PBMCs or T cells enriched from blood (not recorded which). CDR3 sequence (DNA): TGCGCCAGCAGCCAGGGACAGACAAGAGTTTGGCTCACTGAAGCTTTCTTT. Translated, it gives CASSQGQTRVWLTEAFF.